The clone carrying this T cell receptor (beta chain) appeared a single time. This record comes from a study of control samples from healthy donors and cancer patients. Germline V gives CDR1 MDHEN, CDR2 SYDVKM. The V and J ends lost 6 bases and 5 bases respectively, with 10 bases between them. The CDR3 covers 12 residues. The table came from immunoSEQ multiplex PCR; TCRdb's copy has only in-frame clones and leaves some out. The data show tens of thousands of clones, roughly 89% seen once. This chain uses TRBV28 with TRBJ1-2; perhaps TRBD1 as D (5 bases). Sample: PBMCs. The clonotype originates from a woman aged 55 to 70 with head and neck cancer. The CDR3 region has the DNA TGTGCCAGCAGGACGGGGGGGTATGGCTACACCTTC. Residues: CASRTGGYGYTF.